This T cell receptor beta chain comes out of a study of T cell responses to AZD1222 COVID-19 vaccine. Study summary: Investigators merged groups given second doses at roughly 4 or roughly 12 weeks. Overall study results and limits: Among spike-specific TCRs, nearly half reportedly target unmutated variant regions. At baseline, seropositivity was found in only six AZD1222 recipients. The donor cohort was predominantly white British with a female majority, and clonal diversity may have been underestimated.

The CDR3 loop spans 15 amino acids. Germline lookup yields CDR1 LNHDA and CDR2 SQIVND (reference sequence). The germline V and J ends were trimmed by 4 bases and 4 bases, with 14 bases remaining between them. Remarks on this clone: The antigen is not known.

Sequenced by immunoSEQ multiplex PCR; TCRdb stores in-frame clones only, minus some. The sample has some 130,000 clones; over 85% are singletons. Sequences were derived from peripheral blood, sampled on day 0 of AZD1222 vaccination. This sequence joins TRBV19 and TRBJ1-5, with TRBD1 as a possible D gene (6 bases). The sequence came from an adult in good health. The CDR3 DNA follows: TGTGCCAGTAGTAGCCGACAGGCACCAAATCAGCCCCAGCATTTT. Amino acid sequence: CASSSRQAPNQPQHF.